A selection of T cell receptor beta chains follows, all from one sample in a study of OX40 agonist ivuxolimab in advanced cancers. Sequenced by immunoSEQ multiplex PCR; TCRdb stores in-frame clones only, minus some. The sample shows 30,000 to 35,000 clones, approximately 81% of them seen only once. The specimen was CD4+ or CD8+ T cells sorted from blood, collected in a trial of the OX40 agonist ivuxolimab. The receptors shown here come from an adult with an advanced solid tumor such as melanoma, head and neck, liver or kidney cancer. Each CDR3 is given without its conserved first and last residue.

V,CDR3
TRBV6-5,ASSPWTGTYEQY
TRBV6-5,ASRKLGAYEQY
TRBV7-6,ASSLMQGLTGNTIY
TRBV6-5,ASSSQWGGTYGYT
TRBV7-2,ASSLVRSSYEQY
TRBV9,ASSVGRTGHTEAF
TRBV7-6,ASSLGHLTDTQY
TRBV18,ASSPNYEQY
TRBV2,ASSGPNTEAF
TRBV7-2,ASSTSGTGVYGYT
TRBV19,ASSIGILTGFERNQPQH
TRBV19,ASSLLATNTIY
TRBV28,ASMSTGTGGETQY
TRBV5-6,ASSYGQIRTEAF
TRBV7-2,ASSLGPANEKLF
TRBV5-4,ASSLGQTVEKLF
TRBV29-1,SVKRTAMNTEAF
TRBV18,ASSDANTGELF